The 18 T cell receptor beta chains below were found in one sample sequenced in a study of blood T cell repertoires in COVID-19. Assay: immunoSEQ multiplex PCR; the TCRdb copy retains only in-frame clones and omits some. The table includes about 490,000 clones, 70% to 90% detected once. Sequencing was done on a sample of peripheral blood. Receptor source: a human donor in a cohort sampled during active COVID-19.

The rearrangement links TRBV30 to TRBJ1-5, with 9 bases matching TRBD1. Trimming removed 3 bases from V and 7 bases from J; junction bases left unmatched: 10. Germline V gene lookup returns CDR1 GTSNPN and CDR2 SVGIG (reference sequence). The CDR3 spans 15 residues. This CDR3 reads CAWRGTGGMGQPQHF. As DNA, the CDR3 is TGTGCCTGGAGAGGTACAGGGGGCATGGGGCAGCCCCAGCATTTT.

In DNA, the CDR3 is TGTGCCAGCAGCCCCAGACTAGCGGGTAATGAGCAGTTCTTC. Its translation is CASSPRLAGNEQFF. The V and J genes are TRBV3-1 (or the pseudogene TRBV3-2) and TRBJ2-1; 10 bases are shared with TRBD2. Germline CDR1 and CDR2: LGHDT and YNNKEL (reference sequence). Trimming at V came to 4 bases and at J to 7 bases, leaving 4 bases not matched to a gene. This CDR3 has 14 amino acids.

V is TRBV3-1 (or the pseudogene TRBV3-2) and J is TRBJ2-7; possible D gene TRBD2, 6 bases. Germline CDR1 and CDR2: LGHDT and YNNKEL (reference sequence). The CDR3 covers 16 residues. V lost 4 bases and J 0 bases, leaving 16 bases between the germline ends. The CDR3 here is CASSRTILDSSYEQYF. As DNA, the CDR3 is TGTGCCAGCAGCCGGACTATACTTGATAGCTCCTACGAGCAGTACTTC.

The genes are TRBV6-2 or TRBV6-3 and TRBJ2-1; 7 bases agree with TRBD2. The germline V gene encodes CDR1 MNHEY and CDR2 SVGEGT. This CDR3 has 16 residues. V shed 5 bases and J 4 bases; nucleotides not matched to a gene: 11. In DNA, the CDR3 is TGTGCCAGCAGTACCATTGAGCGGGGACCTTACAATGAGCAGTTCTTC. The encoded protein is CASSTIERGPYNEQFF.

This clone was recorded once. The chain uses TRBV30 and TRBJ1-5; 7 bases are a match to TRBD1. CDR3 length: 14 residues. Losses at the gene ends were 1 base for V and 4 bases for J; bases not matched to a gene: 4. The V gene's germline CDR1 is GTSNPN and CDR2 SVGIG (reference sequence). The CDR3 DNA is TGTGCCTGGAGTGGGGGACAGTCGAATCAGCCCCAGCATTTT. Protein product: CAWSGGQSNQPQHF.

CDR3 region: CASSLLAGETGELFF. The CDR3 region has the DNA TGTGCCAGCTCACTCTTAGCGGGAGAGACCGGGGAGCTGTTTTTT. The rearrangement uses TRBV18 and TRBJ2-2; 9 nucleotides line up with TRBD2. CDR1 and CDR2 from the germline V gene are KGHSH and LQKENI. The CDR3 extends over 15 amino acids. The V segment lost 4 bases and the J segment 5 bases; nucleotides outside the gene matches: 5.

A single count supports this clone. This chain links TRBV5-1 with TRBJ1-2; perhaps TRBD1 as D (5 bases). The CDR3 consists of 12 residues. Germline loops: CDR1 SGHRS, CDR2 YFSETQ. The V end was cut by 4 bases, the J end by 7 bases, with 11 bases between. In nucleotides, the CDR3 is TGCGCCAGCAGCGAAGGGGCAGGTGGCTACACCTTC. Its protein product is CASSEGAGGYTF.

The J gene is TRBJ1-4, the V gene TRBV27; D remains unclear. The ends were cut back, 2 bases at V and 4 bases at J, with 5 bases in the middle. CDR3 length: 13 amino acids. Germline V gene data show CDR1 as MNHEY and CDR2 as SMNVEV (reference sequence). The DNA of the CDR3 is TGTGCCAGCAGTTTAAGAGATAATGAAAAACTGTTTTTT. This codes for CASSLRDNEKLFF.

This chain uses TRBV18 with TRBJ1-5, with TRBD1 matching over 7 bases. The germline V gene encodes CDR1 KGHSH and CDR2 LQKENI. The CDR3 covers 16 residues. V trimming: 0 bases; J trimming: 5 bases; junction bases outside the gene matches: 7. The CDR3 region has the DNA TGTGCCAGCTCACCACCGCGGGGCAGGGGGGATCAGCCCCAGCATTTT. It translates to CASSPPRGRGDQPQHF.

This sequence joins TRBV29-1 and TRBJ2-2; maybe TRBD2 (6 bases). Germline V gene sequence: CDR1 SQVTM, CDR2 ANQGSEA. The CDR3 is 13 amino acids. V was cut by 7 bases and J by 7 bases, with 16 bases left in between. As DNA, the CDR3 is TGCAGCGGGAGGGGCAGGGCTGGCGGGGAGCTGTTTTTT. It specifies CSGRGRAGGELFF.

The V gene is TRBV24-1, the J gene TRBJ2-1; 9 nucleotides agree with TRBD1. With 3 bases clipped from V and 7 bases from J, the junction kept 9 bases outside the gene matches. The CDR3 runs to 16 residues. Germline V gene sequence: CDR1 KGHDR, CDR2 SFDVKD. The CDR3 nucleotides read TGTGCCACCAGTGATCGGGACAGGGCCCCACTGAATGAGCAGTTCTTC. It is translated as CATSDRDRAPLNEQFF.

The rearrangement links TRBV3-1 (or the pseudogene TRBV3-2) to TRBJ1-3; D uncertain. V was pared by 3 bases and J by 3 bases, with 3 bases between. Germline values: CDR1 LGHDT, CDR2 YNNKEL (reference sequence). The CDR3 length is 12 residues. The CDR3 coding sequence is TGTGCCAGCAGCCATAGTGGAAACACCATATATTTT. Translating gives CASSHSGNTIYF.

The gene calls are TRBV5-4 and TRBJ2-2, with 8 bases matching TRBD2. The V segment lost 5 bases and the J segment 6 bases; nucleotides outside the gene matches: 9. The CDR3 is made up of 15 amino acids. Germline lookup yields CDR1 SGHNT and CDR2 YYREEE (reference sequence). Here the CDR3 DNA reads TGTGCCAGCAGGAGCGGGAGTTCATCTCCCGGGGAGCTGTTTTTT. It is translated as CASRSGSSSPGELFF.

V gene TRBV7-2 combines with J gene TRBJ2-7, with 7 bases lining up with TRBD1. Trimming removed 3 bases from V and 2 bases from J; junction bases left unmatched: 4. This CDR3 is 14 amino acids long. Germline V gene lookup returns CDR1 SGHTA and CDR2 FQGNSA. CDR3 residues: CASSFRTGAYEQYF. CDR3 bases: TGTGCCAGCAGCTTCCGGACAGGTGCCTACGAGCAGTACTTC. Drawing the rest from reference TRBV7-2 and TRBJ2-7, the complete variable domain is GAGVSQSPSNKVTEKGKDVELRCDPISGHTALYWYRQSLGQGLEFLIYFQGNSAPDKSGLPSDRFSAERTGGSVSTLTIQRTQQEDSAVYLCASSFRTGAYEQYFGPGTRLTVT.

This rearrangement joins TRBV19 to TRBJ2-7, with TRBD1 matching 12 bases. The CDR3 spans 17 residues. V was clipped by 1 base and J by 3 bases; unmatched bases: 7. Germline CDR1 reads LNHDA; CDR2 reads SQIVND (reference sequence). The CDR3 is CASSIGGTGGGYYEQYF. Written as DNA, the CDR3 is TGTGCCAGTAGTATAGGTGGGACAGGGGGCGGCTACTACGAGCAGTACTTC.

This chain connects TRBV19 to TRBJ2-6, with a tentative D call TRBD2 (6 bases). V gave up 3 bases and J gave up 0 bases, with 15 bases separating them. Germline CDR1 is LNHDA and CDR2 is SQIVND (reference sequence). CDR3 length: 18 amino acids. Here the CDR3 reads CASSIRVGGSSGANVLTF. The DNA for the CDR3 is TGTGCCAGTAGTATCCGGGTTGGGGGGTCCTCTGGGGCCAACGTCCTGACTTTC.

The chain joins TRBV28 to TRBJ1-3; D might be TRBD1 (6 bases). The CDR3 extends over 16 amino acids. With 2 bases removed from V and 0 bases from J, the gap between germline ends came to 11 bases. Germline V CDR1 and CDR2: MDHEN, SYDVKM. The CDR3 protein is CASSLDRIRSGNTIYF. CDR3 DNA: TGTGCCAGCAGTTTAGACAGGATTCGCTCTGGAAACACCATATATTTT.

The V and J genes are TRBV7-3 and TRBJ2-5; weak D call: TRBD1 (5 bases). V was cut by 5 bases and J by 2 bases, with 9 bases left in between. CDR3 length equals 13 residues. Per the germline V gene, CDR1 is SGHTA and CDR2 is FQGTGA. CDR3 coding DNA: TGTGCCAGCAGCGGGGCAGGGCAAGAGACCCAGTACTTC. Amino acids: CASSGAGQETQYF.